The 12 T cell receptor beta chains below all came from one sample that was sequenced in a study of beta chain features in type 1 diabetes. Reverse transcribing all isolated RNA meant expressed TCRB transcripts were sequenced. Assay: immunoSEQ multiplex PCR; the TCRdb copy retains only in-frame clones and omits some. The data contain under 300,000 clones, less than 35% of them singletons. What was sequenced was central memory CD4+ T cells from blood. All receptors come from a man under 40 in good health.

The rearrangement uses TRBV9 and TRBJ2-5, with TRBD2 matching over 11 bases. Germline loops: CDR1 SGDLS, CDR2 YYNGEE. Trimming cost V 3 bases and J 5 bases; bases outside gene matches: 3. This CDR3 is 14 amino acids long. The CDR3 DNA follows: TGTGCCAGCAGCGCATCTAGCGGGAGGGAGACCCAGTACTTC. This encodes CASSASSGRETQYF.

The V call is TRBV12-2, the J call TRBJ2-2. TRBV12-2 is a pseudogene segment. This CDR3 is built from 12 residues. The CDR3 here is CASFPNTGELFF. As DNA, the CDR3 is TGTGCAAGTTTTCCGAACACCGGGGAGCTGTTTTTT.

The rearrangement uses TRBV7-6 and TRBJ2-5; no clear D gene. The CDR3 is 15 amino acids. CDR1 and CDR2 (germline): SGHVS, FNYEAQ. V lost 1 base and J lost 2, with 11 bases in between. The CDR3 region has the DNA TGTGCCAGCAGCTTAGGGGGTAACAAGCAAGAGACCCAGTACTTC. This sequence encodes CASSLGGNKQETQYF.

V gene TRBV30 combines with J gene TRBJ1-4, with D perhaps TRBD1 (5 bases). V lost 0 bases, J lost 6 bases, and 11 bases lay in between. From germline, CDR1 is GTSNPN and CDR2 SVGIG (reference sequence). CDR3 length: 14 amino acids. The CDR3 reads CAWSVGLSDEKLFF. The CDR3 region has the DNA TGTGCCTGGAGTGTGGGACTTAGTGATGAAAAACTGTTTTTT.

The chain employs TRBV28 and TRBJ2-6; D possibly corresponds to TRBD2 (7 bases). CDR1 and CDR2 (germline): MDHEN, SYDVKM. The CDR3 totals 17 residues. The germline V and J ends were trimmed by 5 bases and 2 bases, with 16 bases remaining between them. CDR3 protein: CASSPGGGGAGANVLTF. The DNA for the CDR3 is TGTGCCAGCAGTCCCGGTGGCGGGGGCGCTGGGGCCAACGTCCTGACTTTC.

The chain recombines TRBV5-1 with TRBJ2-2; a possible D gene is TRBD2 (6 bases). The CDR3 is 13 amino acids. V was shortened by 5 bases and J by 4 bases, with 9 bases between the two germline ends. The germline V gene has CDR1 SGHRS and CDR2 YFSETQ. The CDR3 loop reads CASRSGSTGELFF. Written as DNA, the CDR3 is TGCGCCAGCAGGAGCGGGTCCACCGGGGAGCTGTTTTTT.

At least ten counts were recorded for this clone. The chain carries TRBV30 and TRBJ2-5, with D tentatively TRBD2 (5 bases). From germline, CDR1 is GTSNPN and CDR2 SVGIG (reference sequence). V was pared by 2 bases and J by 3 bases, with 10 bases between. The CDR3 contains 13 residues. The CDR3 is CAWSRDLKETQYF. In nucleotides, the CDR3 is TGTGCCTGGAGTCGGGATCTCAAAGAGACCCAGTACTTC.

This clone was detected a few times. The rearrangement links TRBV7-8 to TRBJ2-1; no clear D gene. Germline V gives CDR1 SGHVS, CDR2 FQNEAQ. This CDR3 region has 14 residues. The V gene lost 1 base and the J gene lost 5 bases, with 9 bases spanning the gap. CDR3 sequence reads: CASSLVWTNNEQFF. The CDR3 nucleotides are TGTGCCAGCAGCTTAGTGTGGACGAACAATGAGCAGTTCTTC. The full variable domain, its missing parts supplied by reference TRBV7-8 and TRBJ2-1, is GAGVSQSPRYKVAKRGQDVALRCDPISGHVSLFWYQQALGQGPEFLTYFQNEAQLDKSGLPSDRFFAERPEGSVSTLKIQRTQQEDSAVYLCASSLVWTNNEQFFGPGTRLTVL.

The rearrangement uses TRBV10-3 and TRBJ2-1; tentative D call: TRBD2 (5 bases). This CDR3 is built from 12 residues. Germline assignment: CDR1 ENHRY and CDR2 SYGVKD. Trimming left V 10 bases short and J 9 bases short, with 16 bases between. CDR3 nucleotides: TGTGCCACCCGGGGTGGAGAGCTTGAGCAGTTCTTC. Translation gives CATRGGELEQFF.

This clone was seen ten or more times. This chain joins TRBV29-1 and TRBJ2-1; 9 bases are shared with TRBD1. Losses at the gene ends were 6 bases for V and 5 bases for J; bases not matched to a gene: 5. The CDR3 has 13 residues. The germline gives CDR1 SQVTM, CDR2 ANQGSEA. The CDR3 loop is CSVRGQGNNEQFF. Written as DNA, the CDR3 is TGCAGCGTCAGGGGACAGGGAAACAATGAGCAGTTCTTC.

This chain connects TRBV18 to TRBJ2-3; TRBD2 matches at 13 bases. V gave up 4 bases and J gave up 2 bases; unmatched junction bases: 9. CDR3 size: 18 residues. The germline gives CDR1 KGHSH, CDR2 LQKENI. CDR3 loop: CASSLGTSGKTITDTQYF. The CDR3 DNA sequence: TGTGCCAGCTCACTCGGGACTAGCGGGAAGACGATCACAGATACGCAGTATTTT.

A few counts support this clone. The rearrangement joins TRBV7-7 to TRBJ2-5; D gene uncertain. With 4 bases removed from V and 7 bases from J, the gap between germline ends came to 10 bases. CDR3 length: 12 residues. CDR1 SSHAT and CDR2 FNYEAQ come from the germline V gene (reference sequence). CDR3 coding DNA: TGTGCCAGCAGCTCGGCTAGTGGGACCCAGTACTTC. Translated, it gives CASSSASGTQYF.